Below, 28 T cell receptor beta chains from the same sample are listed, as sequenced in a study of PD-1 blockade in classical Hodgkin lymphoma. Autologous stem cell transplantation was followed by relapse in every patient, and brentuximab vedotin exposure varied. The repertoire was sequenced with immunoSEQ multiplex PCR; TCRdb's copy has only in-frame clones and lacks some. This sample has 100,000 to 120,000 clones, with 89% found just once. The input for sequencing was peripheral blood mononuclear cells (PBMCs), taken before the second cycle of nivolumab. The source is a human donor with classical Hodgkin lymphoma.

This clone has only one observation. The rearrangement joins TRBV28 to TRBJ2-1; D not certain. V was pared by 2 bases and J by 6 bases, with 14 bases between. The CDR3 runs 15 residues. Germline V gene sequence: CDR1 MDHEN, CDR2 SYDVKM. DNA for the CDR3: TGTGCCAGCAGTTTAGTAGCAGGAGAAATCAATGAGCAGTTCTTC. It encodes CASSLVAGEINEQFF.

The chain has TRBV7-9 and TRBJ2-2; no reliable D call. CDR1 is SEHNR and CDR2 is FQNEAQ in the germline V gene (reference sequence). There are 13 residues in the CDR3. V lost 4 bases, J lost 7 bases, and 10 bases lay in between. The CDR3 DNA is TGTGCCAGCAGCTCCGACGGAAACGGGGAGCTGTTTTTT. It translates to CASSSDGNGELFF. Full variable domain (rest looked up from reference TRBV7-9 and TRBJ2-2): DTGVSQNPRHKITKRGQNVTFRCDPISEHNRLYWYRQTLGQGPEFLTYFQNEAQLEKSRLLSDRFSAERPKGSFSTLEIQRTEQGDSAMYLCASSSDGNGELFFGEGSRLTVL.

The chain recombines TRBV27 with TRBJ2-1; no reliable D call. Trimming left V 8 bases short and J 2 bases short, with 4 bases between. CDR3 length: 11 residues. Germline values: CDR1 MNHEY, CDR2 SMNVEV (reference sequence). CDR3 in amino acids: CASGPYNEQFF. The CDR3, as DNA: TGTGCCAGCGGACCCTACAATGAGCAGTTCTTC.

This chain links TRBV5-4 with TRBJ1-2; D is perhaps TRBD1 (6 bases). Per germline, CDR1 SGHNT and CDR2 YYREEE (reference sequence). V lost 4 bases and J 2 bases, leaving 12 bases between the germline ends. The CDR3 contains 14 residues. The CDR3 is CASSPEQGNYGYTF. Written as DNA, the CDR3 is TGTGCCAGCAGCCCGGAACAGGGAAACTATGGCTACACCTTC.

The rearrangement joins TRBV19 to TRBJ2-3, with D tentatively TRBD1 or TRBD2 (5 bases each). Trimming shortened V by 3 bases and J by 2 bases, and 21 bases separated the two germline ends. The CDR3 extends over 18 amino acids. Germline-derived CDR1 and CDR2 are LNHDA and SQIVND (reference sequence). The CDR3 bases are TGTGCCAGTAGTATTGTTAACCGGGGAGACAGACACACAGATACGCAGTATTTT. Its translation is CASSIVNRGDRHTDTQYF.

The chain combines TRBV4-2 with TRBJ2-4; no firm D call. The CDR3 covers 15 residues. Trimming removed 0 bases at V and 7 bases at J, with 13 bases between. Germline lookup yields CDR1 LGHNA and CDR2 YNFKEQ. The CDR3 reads CASSQEVYPRNIQYF. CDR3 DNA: TGTGCCAGCAGCCAAGAAGTCTACCCAAGGAACATTCAGTACTTC.

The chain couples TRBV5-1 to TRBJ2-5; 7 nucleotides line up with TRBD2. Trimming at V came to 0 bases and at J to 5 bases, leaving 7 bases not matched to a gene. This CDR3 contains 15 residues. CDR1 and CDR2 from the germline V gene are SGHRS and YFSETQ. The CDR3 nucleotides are TGCGCCAGCAGCTTGGCGTCGGGAGGCCGGGAGACCCAGTACTTC. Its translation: CASSLASGGRETQYF. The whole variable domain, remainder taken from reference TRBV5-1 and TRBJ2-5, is KAGVTQTPRYLIKTRGQQVTLSCSPISGHRSVSWYQQTPGQGLQFLFEYFSETQRNKGNFPGRFSGRQFSNSRSEMNVSTLELGDSALYLCASSLASGGRETQYFGPGTRLLVL.

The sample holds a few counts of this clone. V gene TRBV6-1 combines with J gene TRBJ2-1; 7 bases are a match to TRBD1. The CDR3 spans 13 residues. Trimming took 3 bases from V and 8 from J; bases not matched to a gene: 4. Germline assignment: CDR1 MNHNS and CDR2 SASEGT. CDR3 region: CASSETGLHEQFF. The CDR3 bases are TGTGCCAGCAGTGAGACAGGGCTCCATGAGCAGTTCTTC.

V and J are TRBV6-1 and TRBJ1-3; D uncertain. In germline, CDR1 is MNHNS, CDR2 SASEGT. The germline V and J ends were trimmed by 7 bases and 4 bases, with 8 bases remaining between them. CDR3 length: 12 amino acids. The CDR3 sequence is CASTVRGNTIYF. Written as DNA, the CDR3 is TGTGCCAGCACTGTTAGGGGAAACACCATATATTTT.

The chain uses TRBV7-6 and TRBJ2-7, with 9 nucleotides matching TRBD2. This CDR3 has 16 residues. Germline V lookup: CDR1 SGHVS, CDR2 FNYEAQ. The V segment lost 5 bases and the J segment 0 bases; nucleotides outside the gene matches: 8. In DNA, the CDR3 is TGTGCCAGCAGCCCCGGGTCTAGCGGGATCTCCTACGAGCAGTACTTC. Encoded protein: CASSPGSSGISYEQYF.

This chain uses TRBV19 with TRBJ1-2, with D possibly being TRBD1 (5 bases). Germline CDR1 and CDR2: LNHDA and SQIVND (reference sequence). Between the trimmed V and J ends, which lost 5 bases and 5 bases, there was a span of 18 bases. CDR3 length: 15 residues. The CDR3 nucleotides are TGTGCCAGTAGTCCCCAGCACTCGGAGGGGTATGGCTACACCTTC. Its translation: CASSPQHSEGYGYTF.

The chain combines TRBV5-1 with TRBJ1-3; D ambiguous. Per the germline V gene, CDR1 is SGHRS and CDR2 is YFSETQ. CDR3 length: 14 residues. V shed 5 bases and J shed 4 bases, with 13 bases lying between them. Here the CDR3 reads CASREEAGGNTIYF. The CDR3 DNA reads TGCGCCAGCAGGGAAGAAGCGGGGGGAAACACCATATATTTT.

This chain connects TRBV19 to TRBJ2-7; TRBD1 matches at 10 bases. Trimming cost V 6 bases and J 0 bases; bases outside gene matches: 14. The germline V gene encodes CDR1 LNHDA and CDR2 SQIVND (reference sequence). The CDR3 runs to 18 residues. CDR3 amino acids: CASSPGGPGTGASYEQYF. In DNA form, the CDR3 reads TGTGCCAGTAGCCCAGGGGGGCCCGGGACAGGGGCCTCCTACGAGCAGTACTTC.

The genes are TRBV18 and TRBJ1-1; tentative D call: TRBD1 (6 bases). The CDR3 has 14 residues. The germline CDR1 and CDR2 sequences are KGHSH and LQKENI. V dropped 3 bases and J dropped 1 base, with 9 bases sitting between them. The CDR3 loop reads CASSPKQGNTEAFF. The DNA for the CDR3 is TGTGCCAGCTCACCCAAACAGGGGAACACTGAAGCTTTCTTT.

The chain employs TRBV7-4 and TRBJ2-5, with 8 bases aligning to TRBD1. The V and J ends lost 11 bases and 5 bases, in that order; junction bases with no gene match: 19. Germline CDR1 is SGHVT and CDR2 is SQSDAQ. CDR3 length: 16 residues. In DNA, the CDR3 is TGTGCCGGTCCGTTGACAGGGGTTAACATTGGGGAGACCCAGTACTTC. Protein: CAGPLTGVNIGETQYF. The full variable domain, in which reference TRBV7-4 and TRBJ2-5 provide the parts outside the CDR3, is GAGVSQSPRYKVAKRGRDVALRCDSISGHVTLYWYRQTLGQGSEVLTYSQSDAQRDKSGRPSGRFSAERPERSVSTLKIQRTEQGDSAVYLCAGPLTGVNIGETQYFGPGTRLLVL.

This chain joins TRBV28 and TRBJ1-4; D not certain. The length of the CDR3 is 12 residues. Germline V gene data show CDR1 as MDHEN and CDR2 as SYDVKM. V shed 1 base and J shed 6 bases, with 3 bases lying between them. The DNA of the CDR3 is TGTGCCAGCAGTTTATTGTATGAAAAACTGTTTTTT. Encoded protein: CASSLLYEKLFF.

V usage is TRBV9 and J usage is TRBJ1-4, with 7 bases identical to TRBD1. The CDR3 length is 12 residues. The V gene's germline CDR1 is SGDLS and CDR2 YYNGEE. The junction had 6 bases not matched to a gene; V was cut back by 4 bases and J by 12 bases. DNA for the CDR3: TGTGCCAGCAGCCCACGGACAGGCGAACTGTTTTTT. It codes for CASSPRTGELFF.

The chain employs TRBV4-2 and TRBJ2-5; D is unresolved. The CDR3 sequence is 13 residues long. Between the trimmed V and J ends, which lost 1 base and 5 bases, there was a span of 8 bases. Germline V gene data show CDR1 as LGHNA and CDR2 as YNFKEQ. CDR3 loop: CASSQGSQETQYF. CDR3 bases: TGTGCCAGCAGCCAAGGAAGCCAGGAGACCCAGTACTTC.

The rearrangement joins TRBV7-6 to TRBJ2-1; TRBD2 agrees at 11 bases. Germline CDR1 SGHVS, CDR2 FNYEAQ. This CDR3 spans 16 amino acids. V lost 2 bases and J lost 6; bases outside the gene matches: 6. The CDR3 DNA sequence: TGTGCCAGCAGCTTAATAGCGGGAGGGATCGGCAATGAGCAGTTCTTC. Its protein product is CASSLIAGGIGNEQFF. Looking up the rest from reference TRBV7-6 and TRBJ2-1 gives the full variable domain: GAGVSQSPRYKVTKRGQDVALRCDPISGHVSLYWYRQALGQGPEFLTYFNYEAQQDKSGLPNDRFSAERPEGSISTLTIQRTEQRDSAMYRCASSLIAGGIGNEQFFGPGTRLTVL.

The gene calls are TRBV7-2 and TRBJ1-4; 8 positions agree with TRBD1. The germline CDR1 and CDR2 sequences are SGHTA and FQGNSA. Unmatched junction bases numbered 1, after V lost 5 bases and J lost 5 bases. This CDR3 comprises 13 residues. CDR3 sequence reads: CASSQGANEKLFF. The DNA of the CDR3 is TGTGCCAGCAGCCAGGGGGCAAATGAAAAACTGTTTTTT.

The CDR3 spells CASSVHHEGEGQPQHF. CDR3 DNA sequence: TGTGCCAGCAGTGTCCACCACGAGGGAGAGGGGCAGCCCCAGCATTTT. J is TRBJ1-5 and V is TRBV6-1, with D possibly matching TRBD1 (5 bases). The germline V gene has CDR1 MNHNS and CDR2 SASEGT. V gave up 4 bases and J gave up 7 bases, with 20 bases separating them. The CDR3 consists of 16 residues.

The CDR3 DNA reads TGCAGCGTCAGCGGGGTGATAAGGGAGCAGTTCTTC. It codes for CSVSGVIREQFF. The chain is built from TRBV29-1 and TRBJ2-1, with 7 bases aligning to TRBD2. V shed 6 bases and J 10 bases; nucleotides not matched to a gene: 9. The CDR3 loop spans 12 amino acids. Germline CDR1 reads SQVTM; CDR2 reads ANQGSEA.

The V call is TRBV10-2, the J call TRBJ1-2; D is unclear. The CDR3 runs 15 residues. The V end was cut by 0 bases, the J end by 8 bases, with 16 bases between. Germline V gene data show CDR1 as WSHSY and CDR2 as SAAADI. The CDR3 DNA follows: TGCGCCAGCAGTGAGTCCTCCGGGCTACCAAGGGGCTACACCTTC. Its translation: CASSESSGLPRGYTF.

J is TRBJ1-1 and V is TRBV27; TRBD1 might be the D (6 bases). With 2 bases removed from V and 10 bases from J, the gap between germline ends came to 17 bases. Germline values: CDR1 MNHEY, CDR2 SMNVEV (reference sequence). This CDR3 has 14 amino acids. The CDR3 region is CASSLGRGGGGAFF. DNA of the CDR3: TGTGCCAGCAGTTTAGGGAGGGGGGGTGGCGGAGCTTTCTTT.

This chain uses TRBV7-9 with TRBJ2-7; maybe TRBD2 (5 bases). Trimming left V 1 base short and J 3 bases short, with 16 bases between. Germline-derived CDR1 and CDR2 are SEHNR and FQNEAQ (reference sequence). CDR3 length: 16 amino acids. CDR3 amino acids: CASSLVALGGFYEQYF. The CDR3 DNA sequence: TGTGCCAGCAGCTTAGTTGCGCTCGGCGGGTTCTACGAGCAGTACTTC. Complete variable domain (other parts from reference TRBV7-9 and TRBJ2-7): DTGVSQNPRHKITKRGQNVTFRCDPISEHNRLYWYRQTLGQGPEFLTYFQNEAQLEKSRLLSDRFSAERPKGSFSTLEIQRTEQGDSAMYLCASSLVALGGFYEQYFGPGTRLTVT.

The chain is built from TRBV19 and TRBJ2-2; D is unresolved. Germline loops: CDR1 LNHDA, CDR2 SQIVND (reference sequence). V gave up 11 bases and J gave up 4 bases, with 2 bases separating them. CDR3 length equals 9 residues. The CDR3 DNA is TGTGCCCCCACCGGGGAGCTGTTTTTT. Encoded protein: CAPTGELFF.

The DNA for the CDR3 is TGTGCCAGTAGCGATCAAAGGGGCGTGAACTATGGCTACACCTTC. Encoded protein: CASSDQRGVNYGYTF. This chain joins TRBV19 and TRBJ1-2, with a tentative D call TRBD1 (5 bases). V lost 6 bases to trimming and J lost 2 bases, with 16 bases between them. This CDR3 is built from 15 residues. The germline gives CDR1 LNHDA, CDR2 SQIVND (reference sequence).

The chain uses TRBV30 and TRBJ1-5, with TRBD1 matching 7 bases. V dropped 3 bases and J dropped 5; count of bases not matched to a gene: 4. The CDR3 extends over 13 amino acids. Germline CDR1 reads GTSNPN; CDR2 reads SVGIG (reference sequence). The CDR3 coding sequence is TGTGCCTGGAGCGGACAGGACTATCAGCCCCAGCATTTT. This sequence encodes CAWSGQDYQPQHF.